Listed below are T cell receptor beta chains from one sample, sequenced in a study of blood T cell repertoires in COVID-19. Clones were sequenced by immunoSEQ multiplex PCR, and TCRdb holds only the in-frame ones, with some missing. The sample shows just under 350,000 clones, around nine tenths of them seen only once. The sample taken for sequencing was peripheral blood. The receptors stem from a woman aged 70 to 79 with COVID-19, enrolled during active disease. The CDR3 runs from the conserved cysteine through the conserved F or W. Size values are once, few and many counts, or a class for expanded clones, and some rows have none.

V	size	J	CDR3
TRBV11-3	.	TRBJ1-6	CASSLGQLDSPLHF
TRBV6-4	.	TRBJ1-1	CASSPGTGVEAFF
TRBV7-2	.	TRBJ1-1	CASRSRETEAFF
TRBV7-2	.	TRBJ2-3	CASSFTGLARLVTDTQYF
TRBV19	.	TRBJ1-2	CASSIDRTNYGYTF
TRBV7-9	.	TRBJ1-5	CASSFLGHQPQHF
TRBV24-1	.	TRBJ2-3	CATSDLGTLGGYF
TRBV2	.	TRBJ2-1	CASSERRLAGATSSYNEQFF
TRBV15	.	TRBJ1-5	CATSRDRGQNQPQHF
TRBV5-1	few	TRBJ2-7	CASSQAGLAVASYEQYF
TRBV2	.	TRBJ1-5	CASRSGQRSTNQPQHF
TRBV7-2	.	TRBJ2-5	CASSVGPASGGPKTQYF
TRBV7-7	.	TRBJ1-3	CATLDRSLSGNTIYF
TRBV24-1	few	TRBJ2-3	CATSDGYVWRGGTDTQYF
TRBV5-1	few	TRBJ1-2	CASSATGAGGDYGYTF
TRBV11-1	few	TRBJ2-1	CASSSRLAGGSNEQFF
TRBV5-6	few	TRBJ2-7	CASSAGLAGGHEQYF
TRBV10-1	.	TRBJ2-5	CASSEVSHQETQYF
TRBV6-4	.	TRBJ1-1	CASSELSGFPSFPNTEAFF
TRBV24-1	.	TRBJ1-6	CATSDSRQGKDSPLHF
TRBV19	.	TRBJ2-5	CASSLGLAGDGPQETQYF
TRBV6-5	few	TRBJ2-7	CASSPGQGGEQYF
TRBV5-6	.	TRBJ2-2	CASSLVPSDGELFF
TRBV10-2	few	TRBJ1-4	CATSGGLWEKLFF
TRBV29-1	.	TRBJ2-1	CSVGGGNYNEQFF
TRBV6-5	.	TRBJ2-1	CASSYLRGSYNEQFF
TRBV7-8	.	TRBJ1-6	CASSLTGGQTPLHF
TRBV7-9	.	TRBJ1-3	CASSLTTGGSGNTIYF
TRBV3-1/TRBV3-2	.	TRBJ1-2	CASSQDSGGSGGYTF
TRBV4-3	.	TRBJ1-1	CASRRGWETEAFF
TRBV6-5	.	TRBJ1-1	CASSSTGVVNTEAFF
TRBV9	.	TRBJ1-1	CASSARGGVGTEAFF
TRBV3-1/TRBV3-2	.	TRBJ2-7	CASSLMSSYEQYF
TRBV6-5	.	TRBJ1-2	CASKGTGASGYTF
TRBV24-1	.	TRBJ2-5	CATSVPGVETQYF
TRBV5-3	.	TRBJ1-3	CARSLGRGHTIYF
TRBV19	.	TRBJ2-1	CASSVSGARNEQFF
TRBV19	.	TRBJ2-7	CASSINTNYEQYF
TRBV4-1	.	TRBJ1-2	CASSQQGTAYGYTF
TRBV9	.	TRBJ2-1	CASSVAGGADEQFF
TRBV19	.	TRBJ2-5	CASSGGAGKETQYF
TRBV4-3	.	TRBJ2-5	CASSQMGSRETQYF
TRBV5-6	.	TRBJ2-7	CASSLGLAGLLYEQYF
TRBV6-5	.	TRBJ2-7	CASSYSSRGNEQYF
TRBV14	.	TRBJ1-1	CASSASLGVAGTEAFF
TRBV2	.	TRBJ1-4	CASSVSGLTNEKLFF
TRBV3-1/TRBV3-2	.	TRBJ1-6	CASVQGISNNSPLHF
TRBV4-2	.	TRBJ2-5	CASSQTTSGGQETQYF
TRBV6-1	.	TRBJ1-4	CASSEVQGGNEKLFF
TRBV6-4	.	TRBJ1-2	CASSETGLNGYTF
TRBV11-2	.	TRBJ1-5	CASSWTGSNQPQHF
TRBV15	.	TRBJ2-1	CATSSASAVEQFF
TRBV3-1/TRBV3-2	.	TRBJ1-3	CASSQQGATRGNTIYF
TRBV6-2/TRBV6-3	.	TRBJ1-2	CASSPGEGAYGYTF
TRBV4-1	.	TRBJ2-3	CASSQVGLAAADTQYF